Included here is one T cell receptor (beta chain) sequence, with context. Its antigen is undetermined. This CDR3 has 17 amino acids. The germline V gene has CDR1 LNHNV and CDR2 YYDKDF (reference sequence). The record originates from a study of CD8+CD57+ T cells in acquired aplastic anemia. The template for TCR beta VDJ and CDR3 sequence profiling was genomic DNA. TCRdb analysed the reads with MiXCR anew, one entry per CDR3 protein. The sample shows 200,000 to 250,000 distinct CDR3 sequences, 40% to 60% of them seen only once. Study-level points and caveats: Patients versus controls showed no significant CD8+ Simpson's diversity difference. Both patients and controls carried the same twenty-nine CD8+ CDR3 sequences.

Individuals selected for sequencing had exhibited CD8+CD57+ cell expansion on flow cytometry. Severe acquired aplastic anemia was present in all patients. Patients were untreated when blood was sampled. The sequence was obtained from a human donor with aplastic anemia. Sequencing was done on a sample of sorted CD4+, CD8+, or CD8+CD57+ T cells (not recorded which) from PBMCs. The V gene is TRBV15, the J gene TRBJ2-5, with 11 positions matching TRBD2. The J call is in doubt because the DNA end fits TRBJ2-1 better. The CDR3 DNA follows: TGTGCCACCAGCAGAGATCAGTCTAGCGGGAGGTACAATGAGCAGTTCTTC. This codes for CATSRDQSSGRYNEQFF.